Below, 14 T cell receptor beta chains from the same sample are listed, as sequenced in a study of OX40 agonist ivuxolimab in advanced cancers. Sequenced by immunoSEQ multiplex PCR; TCRdb stores in-frame clones only, minus some. The repertoire holds 65,000 to 70,000 clones, with nearly 90% as singletons. Source: CD4+ or CD8+ T cells sorted from blood, taken in a trial of the OX40 agonist ivuxolimab. The origin of the receptors is an adult with an advanced solid tumor such as melanoma, head and neck, liver or kidney cancer.

With regard to this clone: The same CDR3 arises from other DNA sequences in this sample as well. The chain combines TRBV20-1 with TRBJ2-5; D may be TRBD2 (6 bases). Trimming stripped 3 bases from V and 5 bases from J, with 7 bases between. The germline V gene has CDR1 DFQATT and CDR2 SNEGSKA (reference sequence). CDR3 size: 11 residues. The CDR3 region has the DNA TGCAGTGCTAGCCTAGCGGAGACCCAGTACTTC. It codes for CSASLAETQYF.

Here the CDR3 DNA reads TGCAGTGCTAGCGACCGGGACATTCAGTACTTC. Its protein is CSASDRDIQYF. This rearrangement joins TRBV20-1 to TRBJ2-4; D is uncertain. The germline V gene encodes CDR1 DFQATT and CDR2 SNEGSKA (reference sequence). The CDR3 consists of 11 residues. V lost 3 bases and J lost 8, with 8 bases in between.

The gene calls are TRBV7-9 and TRBJ2-1; maybe TRBD2 (6 bases). Germline V gene data show CDR1 as SEHNR and CDR2 as FQNEAQ (reference sequence). Trimming took off 9 bases at V and 6 bases at J, with 15 bases between the two ends. The CDR3 spans 13 residues. This CDR3 reads CASGGTVRNEQFF. The CDR3 DNA is TGTGCCAGTGGAGGGACCGTACGCAATGAGCAGTTCTTC. Full variable domain (rest looked up from reference TRBV7-9 and TRBJ2-1): DTGVSQNPRHKITKRGQNVTFRCDPISEHNRLYWYRQTLGQGPEFLTYFQNEAQLEKSRLLSDRFSAERPKGSFSTLEIQRTEQGDSAMYLCASGGTVRNEQFFGPGTRLTVL.

This chain links TRBV7-2 with TRBJ1-4; D gene ambiguous. Trimming stripped 7 bases from V and 5 bases from J, with 11 bases between. This CDR3 is 13 amino acids long. Germline values: CDR1 SGHTA, CDR2 FQGNSA. The chain's CDR3 is CASNEGVNEKLFF. The DNA of the CDR3 is TGTGCCAGCAACGAGGGAGTCAATGAAAAACTGTTTTTT.

This clone was recorded only once. The J gene is TRBJ2-3, the V gene TRBV4-1, with 10 positions matching TRBD2. V was pared by 0 bases and J by 0 bases, with 12 bases of the junction left unmatched. The CDR3 has 20 amino acids. Germline lookup yields CDR1 MGHRA and CDR2 YSYEKL. DNA of the CDR3: TGCGCCAGCAGCCAAGACCGCTGGACTAGCGGAGATTCAAGCACAGATACGCAGTATTTT. It codes for CASSQDRWTSGDSSTDTQYF.

V usage is TRBV28 and J usage is TRBJ2-5; 7 positions match TRBD1. V dropped 1 base and J dropped 4; count of bases not matched to a gene: 15. Germline V CDR1 and CDR2: MDHEN, SYDVKM. The CDR3 is 18 residues long. The CDR3 protein is CASSLSSGGRRSGETQYF. Here the CDR3 DNA reads TGTGCCAGCAGTTTATCCTCAGGGGGAAGGAGGTCGGGAGAGACCCAGTACTTC.

V gene TRBV2 combines with J gene TRBJ2-2; 11 bases map to TRBD2. V was clipped by 9 bases and J by 5 bases; unmatched bases: 8. This CDR3 has 15 residues. The germline V gene has CDR1 SNHLY and CDR2 FYNNEI. The CDR3 nucleotides are TGTGCCAGGAAGTTGACTAGCGGGAATACCGGGGAGCTGTTTTTT. This codes for CARKLTSGNTGELFF.

The genes are TRBV19 and TRBJ2-5, with 9 bases identical to TRBD1. V lost 8 bases to trimming and J lost 7 bases; unmatched junction nucleotides: 8. In germline, CDR1 is LNHDA, CDR2 SQIVND (reference sequence). The CDR3 has 13 residues. This CDR3 reads CASSDGTGRTQYF. The CDR3 nucleotides read TGTGCCAGTTCAGACGGGACAGGGAGGACCCAGTACTTC. The full variable domain, with the rest looked up from reference TRBV19 and TRBJ2-5, is DGGITQSPKYLFRKEGQNVTLSCEQNLNHDAMYWYRQDPGQGLRLIYYSQIVNDFQKGDIAEGYSVSREKKESFPLTVTSAQKNPTAFYLCASSDGTGRTQYFGPGTRLLVL.

This chain links TRBV27 with TRBJ2-7, with D hard to call. V lost 3 bases, J lost 6 bases, and 12 bases lay in between. The CDR3 is 13 amino acids. CDR1 is MNHEY and CDR2 is SMNVEV in the germline V gene (reference sequence). The CDR3 DNA is TGTGCCAGCAGTTTTTGGGCCTCGGGCGAGCAGTACTTC. Its protein is CASSFWASGEQYF.

This chain joins TRBV7-2 and TRBJ1-4; TRBD1 matches 9 bases. The junction had 6 bases not matched to a gene; V was cut back by 5 bases and J by 8 bases. Germline V gene sequence: CDR1 SGHTA, CDR2 FQGNSA. CDR3 length: 14 residues. The CDR3 DNA is TGTGCCAGCAGCCCGGGGACAGGGTTAGAAAAACTGTTTTTT. It encodes CASSPGTGLEKLFF.

In regard to this clone: Other DNA sequences in the same sample also yield this CDR3. This chain connects TRBV9 to TRBJ2-1; 7 bases match TRBD2. The V and J ends lost 0 bases and 4 bases, in that order; junction bases with no gene match: 4. The length of the CDR3 is 15 residues. In germline, CDR1 is SGDLS, CDR2 YYNGEE. The chain's CDR3 is CASSVDLAAYNEQFF. Written as DNA, the CDR3 is TGTGCCAGCAGCGTAGACCTAGCGGCTTACAATGAGCAGTTCTTC.

This clone came up once. The rearrangement uses TRBV5-5 and TRBJ2-5, with D unclear. The CDR3 extends over 16 amino acids. From germline, CDR1 is SGHKS and CDR2 YYEKEE (reference sequence). V was clipped by 0 bases and J by 2 bases, with 14 bases between them. CDR3 coding DNA: TGTGCCAGCAGCTTGGCTTTTTACGGATCACAAGAGACCCAGTACTTC. Encoded protein: CASSLAFYGSQETQYF.

This clone came up once. V usage is TRBV7-2 and J usage is TRBJ2-7; TRBD2 is a possible D gene (5 bases). This CDR3 has 14 amino acids. Germline loops: CDR1 SGHTA, CDR2 FQGNSA. V was trimmed by 1 base and J by 2 bases, leaving 9 bases between them. The CDR3 DNA sequence: TGTGCCAGCAGCTTAGACGGGAACACCTACGAGCAGTACTTC. Encoded protein: CASSLDGNTYEQYF.

The rearrangement uses TRBV9 and TRBJ2-3; a possible D gene is TRBD1 (5 bases). V lost 1 base to trimming and J lost 9 bases, with 15 bases between them. The germline CDR1 and CDR2 sequences are SGDLS and YYNGEE. The CDR3 is made up of 14 amino acids. The CDR3 DNA reads as TGTGCCAGCAGCGTACGCTCCTGGGGCGACACGCAGTATTTT. Protein: CASSVRSWGDTQYF.